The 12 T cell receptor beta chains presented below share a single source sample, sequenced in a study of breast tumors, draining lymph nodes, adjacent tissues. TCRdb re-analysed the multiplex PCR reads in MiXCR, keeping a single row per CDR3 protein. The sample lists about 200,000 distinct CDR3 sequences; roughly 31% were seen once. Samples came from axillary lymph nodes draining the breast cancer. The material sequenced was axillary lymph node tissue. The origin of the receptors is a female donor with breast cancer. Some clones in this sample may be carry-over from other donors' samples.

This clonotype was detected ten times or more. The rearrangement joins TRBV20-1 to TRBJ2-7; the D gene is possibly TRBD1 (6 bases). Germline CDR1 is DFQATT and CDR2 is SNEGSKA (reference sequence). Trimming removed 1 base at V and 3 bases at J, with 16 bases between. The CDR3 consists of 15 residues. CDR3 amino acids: CSARGWDKSFYEQYF. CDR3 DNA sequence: TGCAGTGCTAGAGGATGGGACAAATCTTTCTACGAGCAGTACTTC.

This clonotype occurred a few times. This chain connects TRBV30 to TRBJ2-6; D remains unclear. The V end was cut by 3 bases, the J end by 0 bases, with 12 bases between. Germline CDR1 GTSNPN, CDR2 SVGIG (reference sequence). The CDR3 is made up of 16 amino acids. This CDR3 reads CAWSEPGDSGANVLTF. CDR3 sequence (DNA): TGTGCCTGGAGCGAACCAGGAGACTCTGGGGCCAACGTCCTGACTTTC.

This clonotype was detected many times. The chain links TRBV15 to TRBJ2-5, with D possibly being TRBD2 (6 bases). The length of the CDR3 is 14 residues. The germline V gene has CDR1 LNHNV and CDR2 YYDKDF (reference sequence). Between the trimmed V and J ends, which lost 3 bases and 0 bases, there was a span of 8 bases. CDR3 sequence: CATSSRDYQETQYF. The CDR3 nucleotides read TGTGCCACCAGCAGCCGGGACTACCAAGAGACCCAGTACTTC.

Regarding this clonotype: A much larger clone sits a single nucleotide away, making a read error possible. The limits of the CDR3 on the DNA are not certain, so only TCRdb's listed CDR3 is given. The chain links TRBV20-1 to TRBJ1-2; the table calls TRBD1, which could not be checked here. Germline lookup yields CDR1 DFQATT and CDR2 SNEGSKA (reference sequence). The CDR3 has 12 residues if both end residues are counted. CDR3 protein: CSAEGVGYGSTF.

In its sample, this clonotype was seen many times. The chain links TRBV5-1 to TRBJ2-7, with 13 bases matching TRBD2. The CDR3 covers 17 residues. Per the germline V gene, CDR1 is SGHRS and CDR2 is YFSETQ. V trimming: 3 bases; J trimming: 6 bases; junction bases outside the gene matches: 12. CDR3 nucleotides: TGCGCCAGCAGCTCACTGACTAGCGGGGGGTTAGCGAGCGAGCAGTACTTC. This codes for CASSSLTSGGLASEQYF.

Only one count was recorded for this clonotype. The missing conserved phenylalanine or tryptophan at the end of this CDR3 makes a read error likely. The CDR3 DNA follows: TGTGCCAGCAGCTTGACCTCCCGGAACCATGAGCAGTTCCTC. This gives the protein CASSLTSRNHEQFL. The chain carries TRBV7-2 and TRBJ2-1; D ambiguous. CDR1 is SGHTA, CDR2 FQGNSA, per germline. The CDR3 loop spans 14 amino acids. Trimming stripped 3 bases from V and 8 bases from J, with 14 bases between.

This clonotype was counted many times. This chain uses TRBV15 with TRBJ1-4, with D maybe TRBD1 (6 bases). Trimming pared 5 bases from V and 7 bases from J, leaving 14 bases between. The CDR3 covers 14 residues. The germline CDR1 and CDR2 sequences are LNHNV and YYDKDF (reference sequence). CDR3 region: CATSLLGGSEKLFF. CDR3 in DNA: TGTGCCACCAGCCTTCTAGGGGGGAGTGAAAAACTGTTTTTT.

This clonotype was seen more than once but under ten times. The DNA for the CDR3 is TGTGCCAGCAGAGGGAAGCGGGAGGGCCAAAGGGAGACCCAGTACTTC. Amino acids: CASRGKREGQRETQYF. The chain combines TRBV28 with TRBJ2-5, with 10 bases identical to TRBD2. The ends lost 6 bases at V and 5 bases at J; junction bases unmatched: 12. The CDR3 totals 16 residues. The germline gives CDR1 MDHEN, CDR2 SYDVKM.

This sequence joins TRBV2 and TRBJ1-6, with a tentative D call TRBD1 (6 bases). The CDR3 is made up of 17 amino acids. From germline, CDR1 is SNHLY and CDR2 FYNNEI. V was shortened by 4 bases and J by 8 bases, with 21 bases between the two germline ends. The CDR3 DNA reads TGTGCCAGCAGTGCTAGTATTGGGGGCTCGAGGTATTCACCCCTCCACTTT. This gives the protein CASSASIGGSRYSPLHF.

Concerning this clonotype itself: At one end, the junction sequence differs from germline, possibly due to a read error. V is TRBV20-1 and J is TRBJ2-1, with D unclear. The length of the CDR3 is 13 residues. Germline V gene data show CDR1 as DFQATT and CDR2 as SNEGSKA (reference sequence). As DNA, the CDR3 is TGCAGTGGGGATGGGCCTCCCTGCAATGCGCAGTTCTTC. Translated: CSGDGPPCNAQFF.

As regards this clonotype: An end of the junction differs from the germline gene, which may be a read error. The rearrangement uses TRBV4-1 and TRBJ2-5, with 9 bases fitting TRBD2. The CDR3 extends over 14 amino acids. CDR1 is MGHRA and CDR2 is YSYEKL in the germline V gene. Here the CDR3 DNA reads TGCGCCAGCAGCCAAGTCTTGATAGCGGGGGCCCATTACTTC. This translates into CASSQVLIAGAHYF.

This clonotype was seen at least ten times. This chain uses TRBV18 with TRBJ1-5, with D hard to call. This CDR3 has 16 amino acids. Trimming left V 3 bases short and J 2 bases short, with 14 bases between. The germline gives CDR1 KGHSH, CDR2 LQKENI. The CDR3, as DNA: TGTGCCAGCTCACCCCGGGCCGTAAGAGGCAATCAGCCCCAGCATTTT. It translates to CASSPRAVRGNQPQHF.